The 20 T cell receptor beta chains below were found in one sample sequenced in a study of blood T cell repertoires in COVID-19. Clones were sequenced by immunoSEQ multiplex PCR, and TCRdb holds only the in-frame ones, with some missing. The data contain about 43,000 clones, about 80% of them singletons. The sequenced material came from peripheral blood. Receptors were obtained from a woman aged 60-75 years with acute or convalescent COVID-19.

This chain uses TRBV7-3 with TRBJ2-2; D remains ambiguous. This CDR3 has 14 residues. The germline gives CDR1 SGHTA, CDR2 FQGTGA. Trimming removed 5 bases from V and 2 bases from J, with 9 bases in between. The CDR3 DNA reads as TGTGCCAGCAGCCGCGCACTTAACACCGGGGAGCTGTTTTTT. Translation: CASSRALNTGELFF.

The genes are TRBV27 and TRBJ2-7; D ambiguous. This CDR3 has 13 residues. The germline V and J ends were trimmed by 2 bases and 1 base, with 6 bases remaining between them. From germline, CDR1 is MNHEY and CDR2 SMNVEV (reference sequence). CDR3 nucleotides: TGTGCCAGCAGTTTAGGGCAATCCTACGAGCAGTACTTC. It yields the protein CASSLGQSYEQYF.

This rearrangement joins TRBV24-1 to TRBJ1-1; TRBD1 might be the D (6 bases). This CDR3 is built from 11 residues. V was shortened by 7 bases and J by 10 bases, with 12 bases between the two germline ends. CDR1 KGHDR and CDR2 SFDVKD come from the germline V gene. The CDR3 coding sequence is TGTGCCACCAGGAGGGGGTTTCCAGCTTTCTTT. Encoded protein: CATRRGFPAFF.

This sequence joins TRBV18 and TRBJ2-2; 11 nucleotides match TRBD1. This CDR3 has 15 residues. V was pared by 6 bases and J by 5 bases, with 5 bases of the junction left unmatched. The germline V gene has CDR1 KGHSH and CDR2 LQKENI. The CDR3 coding sequence is TGTGCCAGCTCTCCGGACAGGGGGCAAACCGGGGAGCTGTTTTTT. It translates to CASSPDRGQTGELFF. Using reference TRBV18 and TRBJ2-2 for the parts outside the CDR3, the full variable domain is NAGVMQNPRHLVRRRGQEARLRCSPMKGHSHVYWYRQLPEEGLKFMVYLQKENIIDESGMPKERFSAEFPKEGPSILRIQQVVRGDSAAYFCASSPDRGQTGELFFGEGSRLTVL.

This chain connects TRBV7-9 to TRBJ2-3, with D perhaps matching TRBD2 (5 bases). Germline V lookup: CDR1 SEHNR, CDR2 FQNEAQ (reference sequence). Trimming removed 5 bases at V and 6 bases at J, with 12 bases between. The CDR3 length is 13 residues. The CDR3 nucleotides read TGTGCCAGCAGCGCGGGCCGAGGGGATACGCAGTATTTT. Residues: CASSAGRGDTQYF.

The chain combines TRBV14 with TRBJ2-7; D is perhaps TRBD1 (6 bases). Germline V lookup: CDR1 SGHDN, CDR2 FVKESK. With 1 base removed from V and 12 bases from J, the gap between germline ends came to 19 bases. The CDR3 is made up of 14 amino acids. CDR3 region: CASSQGDTSWGWYF. The CDR3 nucleotides read TGTGCCAGCAGCCAAGGGGACACTTCCTGGGGATGGTACTTC.

This chain joins TRBV6-5 and TRBJ1-3; tentatively, D is TRBD1 (5 bases). CDR3 length: 14 residues. V shed 8 bases and J shed 4 bases, with 15 bases lying between them. Germline CDR1 and CDR2: MNHEY and SVGAGI. CDR3 region: CASGTGGSGNTIYF. CDR3 coding DNA: TGTGCCAGCGGCACGGGGGGGTCGGGAAACACCATATATTTT.

J is TRBJ2-3 and V is TRBV10-1; the D gene is possibly TRBD1 (5 bases). This CDR3 is 16 amino acids long. Germline CDR1 WNHNN, CDR2 SYGVQD (reference sequence). Trimming removed 0 bases from V and 4 bases from J, with 14 bases in between. The CDR3 coding sequence is TGCGCCAGCAGTGAGTCGCAGGGTGGAGATGCAGATACGCAGTATTTT. Translating gives CASSESQGGDADTQYF.

This chain uses TRBV12-3 or TRBV12-4 with TRBJ1-2; D uncertain. This CDR3 comprises 11 residues. Trimming removed 8 bases at V and 4 bases at J, with 8 bases between. CDR3 coding DNA: TGTGCCAGCGGCAGGTCCTATGGCTACACCTTC. Amino acid sequence: CASGRSYGYTF.

This chain links TRBV5-5 with TRBJ2-6; D gene unclear. Looked up from germline, CDR1 is SGHKS and CDR2 is YYEKEE (reference sequence). V lost 2 bases and J lost 0, with 6 bases in between. The length of the CDR3 is 15 residues. The CDR3 sequence is CASSLINSGANVLTF. CDR3 nucleotides: TGTGCCAGCAGCTTAATCAACTCTGGGGCCAACGTCCTGACTTTC. The whole variable domain, filled in from reference TRBV5-5 and TRBJ2-6, reads DAGVTQSPTHLIKTRGQQVTLRCSPISGHKSVSWYQQVLGQGPQFIFQYYEKEERGRGNFPDRFSARQFPNYSSELNVNALLLGDSALYLCASSLINSGANVLTFGAGSRLTVL.

The chain employs TRBV5-4 and TRBJ2-2; TRBD2 might be the D (6 bases). The CDR3 is 15 amino acids. Germline-derived CDR1 and CDR2 are SGHNT and YYREEE (reference sequence). V lost 3 bases, J lost 7 bases, and 16 bases lay in between. The CDR3 is CASSSGPFGGGELFF. The CDR3 DNA sequence: TGTGCCAGCAGCTCAGGACCCTTCGGGGGCGGGGAGCTGTTTTTT.

V is TRBV2 and J is TRBJ2-7; TRBD2 might be the D (6 bases). CDR3 size: 16 residues. Trimming took 8 bases from V and 6 from J, leaving 26 bases between them. Germline V gene lookup returns CDR1 SNHLY and CDR2 FYNNEI. CDR3 coding DNA: TGTGCCAGCGATCCATCCCGCGGGGACCTCCTGGGCGAGCAGTACTTC. Translation: CASDPSRGDLLGEQYF.

This chain links TRBV19 with TRBJ2-1; TRBD1 is a possible D gene (6 bases). V was clipped by 6 bases and J by 0 bases, with 15 bases between them. This CDR3 comprises 16 residues. Germline lookup yields CDR1 LNHDA and CDR2 SQIVND (reference sequence). CDR3 DNA sequence: TGTGCCAGTAGAGAATGGACAGCTACCTCCTACAATGAGCAGTTCTTC. This encodes CASREWTATSYNEQFF.

The chain uses TRBV11-2 and TRBJ1-5; D is unclear. V was trimmed by 1 base and J by 8 bases, leaving 9 bases between them. The CDR3 is 13 residues long. Per germline, CDR1 SGHAT and CDR2 FQNNGV. The CDR3 is CASSLVVTEPQHF. The CDR3 DNA follows: TGTGCCAGCAGCTTAGTGGTCACGGAGCCCCAGCATTTT.

The V gene is TRBV20-1, the J gene TRBJ1-1, with a possible D match to TRBD1 (6 bases). This CDR3 spans 11 amino acids. Deletions cut 6 bases from V and 6 bases from J, with 11 bases between. Germline CDR1 and CDR2: DFQATT and SNEGSKA (reference sequence). CDR3 DNA: TGCAGTGCCACACAGGGTGCTGAAGCTTTCTTT. Amino acid sequence: CSATQGAEAFF.

This rearrangement joins TRBV10-3 to TRBJ2-7, with TRBD2 as a possible D gene (5 bases). Per the germline V gene, CDR1 is ENHRY and CDR2 is SYGVKD. The length of the CDR3 is 16 residues. Trimming took 3 bases from V and 0 from J, leaving 15 bases between them. CDR3 DNA sequence: TGTGCCATCAGTGAATCCGGCGGGCGTCGCTCCTACGAGCAGTACTTC. It specifies CAISESGGRRSYEQYF.

CDR3 bases: TGTGCCAGCAGTATCCTAGCCGATGATACGCAGTATTTT. Protein product: CASSILADDTQYF. The chain combines TRBV6-2 or TRBV6-3 with TRBJ2-3; possibly TRBD2 for D (5 bases). Germline CDR1 reads MNHEY; CDR2 reads SVGEGT. V lost 5 bases and J 6 bases, leaving 12 bases between the germline ends. This CDR3 has 13 amino acids.

J is TRBJ2-7 and V is TRBV3-1 (or the pseudogene TRBV3-2), with 11 bases fitting TRBD2. This CDR3 has 15 residues. V lost 2 bases to trimming and J lost 2 bases; unmatched junction nucleotides: 2. Germline V gene sequence: CDR1 LGHDT, CDR2 YNNKEL (reference sequence). The chain's CDR3 is CASSQTSGGAYEQYF. The CDR3 DNA follows: TGTGCCAGCAGCCAAACTAGCGGGGGTGCCTACGAGCAGTACTTC.

The chain recombines TRBV6-1 with TRBJ1-3, with D uncertain. Trimming removed 2 bases from V and 2 bases from J, with 7 bases in between. CDR1 and CDR2 (germline): MNHNS, SASEGT. The CDR3 is 14 amino acids. CDR3 sequence: CASSEYKAGNTIYF. In DNA form, the CDR3 reads TGTGCCAGCAGTGAATACAAAGCTGGAAACACCATATATTTT.

The J gene is TRBJ2-2, the V gene TRBV7-2, with D possibly matching TRBD1 (5 bases). The CDR3 covers 13 residues. Trimming took off 10 bases at V and 1 base at J, with 10 bases between the two ends. Germline V gene sequence: CDR1 SGHTA, CDR2 FQGNSA. DNA for the CDR3: TGTGCCACCCAGGACAAGAACACCGGGGAGCTGTTTTTT. Its protein product is CATQDKNTGELFF.